This entry lists 20 T cell receptor beta chains sequenced from one sample in a study of T-cell memory formation after mild COVID-19. TCRdb ran MiXCR on the 5' RACE reads and lists one entry per CDR3 protein. There are just over 200,000 distinct CDR3 sequences in the sample; 9% to 10% occur only once, and approximately 3.3% lies in the top ten. Sequencing input: PBMCs or a T cell subset sorted from them (not recorded which). The receptors come from a young man who had mild COVID-19 (a few samples of this study predate the infection). Cell type and time point are not known.

This clonotype turned up a few times. The V call is TRBV5-1, the J call TRBJ2-5, with 7 bases matching TRBD2. J lost 4 bases, V lost 6 bases, and 0 bases had no gene match. CDR3 size: 11 residues. Germline CDR1 and CDR2: SGHRS and YFSETQ. The chain's CDR3 is CASKRGETQYF. CDR3 nucleotide sequence: TGCGCCAGCAAGCGGGGAGAGACCCAGTACTTC. The variable domain in full, completed from reference TRBV5-1 and TRBJ2-5, reads KAGVTQTPRYLIKTRGQQVTLSCSPISGHRSVSWYQQTPGQGLQFLFEYFSETQRNKGNFPGRFSGRQFSNSRSEMNVSTLELGDSALYLCASKRGETQYFGPGTRLLVL.

This clonotype was seen ten or more times. CDR3 coding DNA: TGTGCCAGCAGCGTAGTCTATCGCCGGTTTCGCACTGAAGCTTTCTTT. Amino acid sequence: CASSVVYRRFRTEAFF. The gene calls are TRBV9 and TRBJ1-1; D unresolved. Looked up from germline, CDR1 is SGDLS and CDR2 is YYNGEE. Trimming shortened V by 0 bases and J by 4 bases, and 16 bases separated the two germline ends. The CDR3 sequence is 16 residues long.

This clonotype came up a few times. CDR3 loop: CASGTSNTGELFF. CDR3 DNA: TGTGCCTCCGGGACTAGTAACACCGGGGAGCTGTTTTTT. This sequence joins TRBV6-5 and TRBJ2-2, with 8 bases matching TRBD2. V gave up 11 bases and J gave up 2 bases; unmatched junction bases: 4. The CDR3 contains 13 residues. Germline V CDR1 and CDR2: MNHEY, SVGAGI.

The rearrangement uses TRBV28 and TRBJ1-2; D not certain. The CDR3 consists of 13 residues. The V gene's germline CDR1 is MDHEN and CDR2 SYDVKM. V was shortened by 4 bases and J by 7 bases, with 13 bases between the two germline ends. The CDR3 sequence: CASSSTATSGYTF. The CDR3 nucleotides read TGTGCCAGCAGTTCGACCGCGACTAGTGGCTACACCTTC.

The chain is built from TRBV19 and TRBJ1-4; D possibly corresponds to TRBD1 (6 bases). V lost 10 bases to trimming and J lost 6 bases, with 15 bases between them. The CDR3 is 13 residues long. Germline CDR1 reads LNHDA; CDR2 reads SQIVND (reference sequence). CDR3 amino acids: CATYIGGDEKLFF. The CDR3 nucleotides are TGTGCCACCTACATAGGGGGAGATGAAAAACTGTTTTTT.

The rearrangement joins TRBV6-5 to TRBJ2-5; D is ambiguous. This CDR3 is 13 amino acids long. The germline V gene has CDR1 MNHEY and CDR2 SVGAGI. V was pared by 5 bases and J by 5 bases, with 12 bases between. CDR3 protein: CASSRALGETQYF. Written as DNA, the CDR3 is TGTGCCAGCAGTAGGGCTTTGGGCGAGACCCAGTACTTC.

Ten or more counts support this clonotype. The genes are TRBV7-6 and TRBJ2-3; perhaps TRBD2 as D (5 bases). The CDR3 length is 17 residues. The germline V gene encodes CDR1 SGHVS and CDR2 FNYEAQ. Trimming stripped 2 bases from V and 2 bases from J, with 17 bases between. The CDR3 protein is CASSLPWRRRNTDTQYF. As DNA, the CDR3 is TGTGCCAGCAGCTTACCCTGGAGAAGGAGGAACACAGATACGCAGTATTTT.

This clonotype came up many times. This chain links TRBV4-3 with TRBJ2-3; D gene uncertain. CDR1 LGHNA and CDR2 YSLEER come from the germline V gene. This CDR3 contains 13 residues. V lost 1 base, J lost 5 bases, and 7 bases lay in between. The CDR3 sequence: CASSQGLGDTQYF. In DNA, the CDR3 is TGCGCCAGCAGCCAAGGGCTTGGAGATACGCAGTATTTT.

This chain joins TRBV7-8 and TRBJ2-3; D might be TRBD1 or TRBD2, each matching 5 bases. Germline loops: CDR1 SGHVS, CDR2 FQNEAQ. With 3 bases removed from V and 1 base from J, the gap between germline ends came to 14 bases. The length of the CDR3 is 16 residues. The DNA of the CDR3 is TGTGCCAGCAGCTTTGGGGGTCCCACACGCACAGATACGCAGTATTTT. Protein: CASSFGGPTRTDTQYF.

The table lists this clonotype with a few counts. The chain links TRBV15 to TRBJ1-4; TRBD1 might be the D (6 bases). Deletions cut 0 bases from V and 10 bases from J, with 18 bases between. This CDR3 comprises 16 residues. Germline values: CDR1 LNHNV, CDR2 YYDKDF (reference sequence). The CDR3 region has the DNA TGTGCCACCAGCAGAGATCTCGGGGGCCGCTCAGGAAAACTGTTTTTT. The encoded protein is CATSRDLGGRSGKLFF.

As regards this clonotype: One end of the junction does not line up with germline, which may come from a read error. The chain links TRBV6-2 or TRBV6-3 to TRBJ2-2; maybe TRBD1 (6 bases). This CDR3 is built from 14 residues. Germline CDR1 reads MNHEY; CDR2 reads SVGEGT. CDR3 bases: TGTGCCAGCAGTTTGCAGGGGAACCCCGGGGAGCTGTTTTTT. Protein product: CASSLQGNPGELFF.

This clonotype was observed a few times. The rearrangement uses TRBV5-1 and TRBJ2-2; the D gene could be TRBD1 or TRBD2 (5 bases each). The V end was cut by 9 bases, the J end by 5 bases, with 14 bases between. The V gene's germline CDR1 is SGHRS and CDR2 YFSETQ. The CDR3 is 13 amino acids. The CDR3 here is CATTRGGTGELFF. The CDR3 DNA follows: TGCGCCACCACCCGTGGGGGAACCGGGGAGCTGTTTTTT.

This clonotype was observed many times. This chain joins TRBV7-6 and TRBJ2-6; D may be TRBD2 (6 bases). Germline loops: CDR1 SGHVS, CDR2 FNYEAQ. CDR3 length equals 13 residues. Trimming cost V 1 base and J 11 bases, with 9 bases left between them. The CDR3 here is CASSLGGEDVLTF. The DNA for the CDR3 is TGTGCCAGCAGCTTAGGTGGGGAGGACGTCCTGACTTTC.

This clonotype was seen a few times. The rearrangement uses TRBV6-2 or TRBV6-3 and TRBJ1-5, with a tentative D call TRBD1 (5 bases). This CDR3 comprises 13 residues. From germline, CDR1 is MNHEY and CDR2 SVGEGT. Trimming left V 2 bases short and J 6 bases short, with 8 bases between. The CDR3 region has the DNA TGTGCCAGCAGTTACCTGGGGGGTCAGCCCCAGCATTTT. Translated, it gives CASSYLGGQPQHF.

V is TRBV3-1 and J is TRBJ1-6; D remains unclear. Per the germline V gene, CDR1 is LGHDT and CDR2 is YNNKEL (reference sequence). The CDR3 has 12 amino acids. Deletions cut 5 bases from V and 10 bases from J, with 9 bases between. The CDR3 here is CASSNGRSPLHF. The CDR3 nucleotides read TGTGCCAGCAGCAACGGGCGGTCACCCCTCCACTTT.

This clonotype was seen a few times. The genes are TRBV6-2 or TRBV6-3 and TRBJ1-1; no definite D call. Germline values: CDR1 MNHEY, CDR2 SVGEGT. There are 13 residues in the CDR3. Trimming took off 8 bases at V and 2 bases at J, with 12 bases between the two ends. The CDR3 reads CASLRWPNTEAFF. The DNA for the CDR3 is TGTGCCAGCCTGCGATGGCCAAACACTGAAGCTTTCTTT.

This clonotype was seen only a few times. CDR3 DNA sequence: TGTGCCAGCAGCAATCGGACAGGGGGAAACACCATATATTTT. Protein: CASSNRTGGNTIYF. The genes are TRBV7-9 and TRBJ1-3; 8 bases match TRBD1. The V gene's germline CDR1 is SEHNR and CDR2 FQNEAQ (reference sequence). With 5 bases clipped from V and 4 bases from J, the junction kept 4 bases outside the gene matches. The CDR3 length is 14 residues.

This sequence joins TRBV6-2 or TRBV6-3 and TRBJ2-1, with 11 bases aligning to TRBD2. V trimming: 4 bases; J trimming: 9 bases; junction bases outside the gene matches: 8. The CDR3 sequence is 15 residues long. Germline values: CDR1 MNHEY, CDR2 SVGEGT. Written as DNA, the CDR3 is TGTGCCAGCAGTTCACTAGCGGGGGCGGGGAGTGAGCAGTTCTTC. Translated, it gives CASSSLAGAGSEQFF.

This sequence joins TRBV7-9 and TRBJ2-1, with D possibly being TRBD1 (6 bases). Germline V gene lookup returns CDR1 SEHNR and CDR2 FQNEAQ (reference sequence). The CDR3 runs 11 residues. V was pared by 4 bases and J by 15 bases, with 13 bases between. The CDR3 sequence is CASSSQGSGFF. The CDR3 coding sequence is TGTGCCAGCAGCTCTCAGGGGTCGGGGTTCTTC.

This chain's CDR3 is CAISGLGAYEQYF. CDR3 DNA: TGTGCCATCAGTGGGCTCGGAGCCTACGAGCAGTACTTC. The rearrangement uses TRBV10-3 and TRBJ2-7, with D unresolved. This CDR3 has 13 amino acids. Trimming took 4 bases from V and 2 from J, leaving 9 bases between them. Germline-derived CDR1 and CDR2 are ENHRY and SYGVKD.